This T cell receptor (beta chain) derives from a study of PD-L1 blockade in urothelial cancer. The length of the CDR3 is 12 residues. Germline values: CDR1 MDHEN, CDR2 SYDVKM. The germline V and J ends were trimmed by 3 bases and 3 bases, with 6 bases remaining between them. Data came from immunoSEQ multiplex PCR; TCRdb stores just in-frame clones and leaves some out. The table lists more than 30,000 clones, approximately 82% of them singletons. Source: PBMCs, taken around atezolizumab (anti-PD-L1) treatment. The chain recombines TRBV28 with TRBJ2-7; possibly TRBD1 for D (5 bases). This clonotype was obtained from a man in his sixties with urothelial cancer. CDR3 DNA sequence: TGTGCCAGCAGTTTCAGGGTCTACGAGCAGTACTTC. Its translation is CASSFRVYEQYF.